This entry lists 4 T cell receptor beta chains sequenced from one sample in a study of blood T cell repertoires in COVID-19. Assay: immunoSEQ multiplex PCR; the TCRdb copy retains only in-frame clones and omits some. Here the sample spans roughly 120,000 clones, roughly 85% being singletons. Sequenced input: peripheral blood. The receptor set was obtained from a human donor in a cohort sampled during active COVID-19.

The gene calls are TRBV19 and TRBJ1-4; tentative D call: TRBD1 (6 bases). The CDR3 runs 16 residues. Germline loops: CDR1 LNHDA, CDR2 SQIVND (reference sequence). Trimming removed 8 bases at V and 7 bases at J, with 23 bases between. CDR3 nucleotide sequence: TGTGCCAGTTCTCCGACAGGTTTCTTAGGGAGTGAAAAACTGTTTTTT. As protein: CASSPTGFLGSEKLFF.

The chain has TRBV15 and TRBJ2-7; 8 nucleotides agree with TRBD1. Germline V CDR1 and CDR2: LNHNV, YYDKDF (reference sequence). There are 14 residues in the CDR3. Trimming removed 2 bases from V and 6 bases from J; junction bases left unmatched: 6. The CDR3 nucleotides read TGTGCCACCAGCAGACCGACAGGGGTGGTCGAGCAGTACTTC. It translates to CATSRPTGVVEQYF.

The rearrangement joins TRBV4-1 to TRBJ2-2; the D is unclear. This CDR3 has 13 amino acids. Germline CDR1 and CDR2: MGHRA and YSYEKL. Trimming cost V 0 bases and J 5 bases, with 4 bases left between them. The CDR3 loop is CASSQDNTGELFF. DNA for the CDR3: TGCGCCAGCAGCCAAGATAATACCGGGGAGCTGTTTTTT.

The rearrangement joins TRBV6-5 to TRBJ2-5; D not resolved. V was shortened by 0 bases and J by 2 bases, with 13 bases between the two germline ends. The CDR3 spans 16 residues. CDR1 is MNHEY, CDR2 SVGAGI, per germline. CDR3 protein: CASSYSRFPSQETQYF. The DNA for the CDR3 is TGTGCCAGCAGTTACTCGAGGTTCCCTTCACAAGAGACCCAGTACTTC.